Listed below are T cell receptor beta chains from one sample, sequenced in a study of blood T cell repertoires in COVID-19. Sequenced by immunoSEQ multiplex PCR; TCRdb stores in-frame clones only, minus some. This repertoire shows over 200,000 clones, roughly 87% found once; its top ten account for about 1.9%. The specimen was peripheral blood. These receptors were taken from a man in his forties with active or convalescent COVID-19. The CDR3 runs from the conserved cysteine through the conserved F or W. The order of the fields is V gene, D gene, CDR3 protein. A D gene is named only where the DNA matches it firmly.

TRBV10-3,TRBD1,CAISRTGAGDEQFF
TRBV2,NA,CASSAGAATQETQYF
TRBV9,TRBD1,CASSGETGGNGYTF
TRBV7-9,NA,CASSPAWGLGGMNTEAFF
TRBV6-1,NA,CASSETTGYYEQYF
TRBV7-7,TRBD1,CASSPGQGGEQYF
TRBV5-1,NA,CASSAQVLGETQYF
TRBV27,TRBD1,CASSLTGANYGYTF
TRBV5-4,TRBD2,CASSPGGASFYEQYF
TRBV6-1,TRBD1,CASSEPGQGRGTEAFF
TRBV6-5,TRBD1,CASSPTGSNYGYTF
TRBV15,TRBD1,CATSRDRGPTAQYF
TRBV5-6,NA,CASSLGGRAGDTQYF
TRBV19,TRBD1,CASSAPKSRQGKPNQPQHF
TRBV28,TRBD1,CASSLGVDRGLNSYNSPLHF